The clone carrying this T cell receptor beta chain was picked up many times. Its antigen remains unidentified. This sample stems from a study of T cells in Graves' hyperthyroidism and ophthalmopathy. Each diagnosis drew on symptoms, thyroxine, TRAb, thyroid ultrasound and orbital computed tomography findings. Germline CDR1 is SGHRS and CDR2 is YFSETQ. This CDR3 contains 15 residues. V was trimmed by 4 bases and J by 1 base, leaving 14 bases between them. Amplified TCR beta CDR3 regions derived from RNA transcripts. Initially, a first-round RT-PCR of the TCR CDR3 employed the HTBI primer set. TCRdb re-called the multiplex PCR reads with MiXCR, one entry per CDR3 protein. The data hold around 250,000 distinct CDR3 sequences, with about 14% observed a single time. Study outcomes and limitations: Most clonotypes that expanded in the thyroid above 0.001 also showed up in blood.

The chain couples TRBV5-1 to TRBJ1-1, with D maybe TRBD1 (6 bases). Sequences were obtained from blood. The TCR comes from a woman aged 40 to 50 with Graves' hyperthyroidism that later progressed to Graves' ophthalmopathy. The CDR3: CASSVGGAANTEAFF. CDR3 coding DNA: TGCGCCAGCAGCGTCGGGGGGGCAGCGAACACTGAAGCTTTCTTT.